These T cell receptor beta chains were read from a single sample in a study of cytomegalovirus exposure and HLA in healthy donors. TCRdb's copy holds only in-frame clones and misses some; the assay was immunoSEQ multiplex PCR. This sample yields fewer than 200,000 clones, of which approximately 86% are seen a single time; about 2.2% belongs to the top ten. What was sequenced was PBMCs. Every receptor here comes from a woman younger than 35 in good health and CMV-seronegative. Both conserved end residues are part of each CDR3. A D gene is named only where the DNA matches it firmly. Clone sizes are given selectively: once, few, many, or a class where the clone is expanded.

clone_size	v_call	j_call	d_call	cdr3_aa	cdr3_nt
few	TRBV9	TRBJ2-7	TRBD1	CASSKTGDPQAYEQYF	TGTGCCAGCAGCAAAACAGGGGATCCCCAAGCTTACGAGCAGTACTTC
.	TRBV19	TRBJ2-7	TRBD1	CASSARTGGAYEQYF	TGTGCCAGTAGTGCCCGGACAGGGGGCGCGTACGAGCAGTACTTC
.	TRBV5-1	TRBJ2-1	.	CASSLGSLSSYNEQFF	TGCGCCAGCAGCTTGGGTTCCTTGAGCTCCTACAATGAGCAGTTCTTC
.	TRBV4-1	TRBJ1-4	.	CASSQDEAGSNEKLFF	TGCGCCAGCAGCCAAGATGAGGCAGGGTCTAATGAAAAACTGTTTTTT
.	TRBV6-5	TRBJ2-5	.	CASTPGASKTQYF	TGTGCCAGCACCCCAGGGGCTAGCAAGACCCAGTACTTC
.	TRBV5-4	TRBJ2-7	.	CASSLDPPQLTLRLGEQYF	TGTGCCAGCAGCTTGGACCCCCCCCAGTTAACGCTCAGGTTAGGTGAGCAGTACTTC
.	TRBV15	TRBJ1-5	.	CATTDRANQPQHF	TGTGCCACCACGGACAGAGCCAATCAGCCCCAGCATTTT
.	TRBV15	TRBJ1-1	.	CATLKGHLNTEAFF	TGTGCCACCCTTAAGGGGCACCTGAACACTGAAGCTTTCTTT
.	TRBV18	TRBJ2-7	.	CASSPPSGTPSYEQYF	TGTGCCAGCTCACCACCTAGCGGAACTCCCTCCTACGAGCAGTACTTC
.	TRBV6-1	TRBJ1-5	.	CASNSPNQPQHF	TGTGCCAGCAATAGCCCTAATCAGCCCCAGCATTTT
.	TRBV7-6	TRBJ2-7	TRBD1	CASSMPPGQGPYEQYF	TGTGCCAGCAGCATGCCTCCGGGACAGGGGCCCTACGAGCAGTACTTC
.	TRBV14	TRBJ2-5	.	CASSQLQGRETQYF	TGTGCCAGCAGCCAATTGCAGGGGAGAGAGACCCAGTACTTC
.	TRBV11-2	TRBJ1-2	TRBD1	CASSLSGGPRTYGYTF	TGTGCCAGCAGCTTATCAGGGGGCCCCAGGACATATGGCTACACCTTC
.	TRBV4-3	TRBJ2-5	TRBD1	CASSQDSNSGTGRETQYF	TGCGCCAGCAGCCAAGACTCCAACTCCGGGACAGGGAGAGAGACCCAGTACTTC
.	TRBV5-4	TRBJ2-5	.	CASSLAGSQETQYF	TGTGCCAGCAGCTTAGCGGGCAGTCAAGAGACCCAGTACTTC